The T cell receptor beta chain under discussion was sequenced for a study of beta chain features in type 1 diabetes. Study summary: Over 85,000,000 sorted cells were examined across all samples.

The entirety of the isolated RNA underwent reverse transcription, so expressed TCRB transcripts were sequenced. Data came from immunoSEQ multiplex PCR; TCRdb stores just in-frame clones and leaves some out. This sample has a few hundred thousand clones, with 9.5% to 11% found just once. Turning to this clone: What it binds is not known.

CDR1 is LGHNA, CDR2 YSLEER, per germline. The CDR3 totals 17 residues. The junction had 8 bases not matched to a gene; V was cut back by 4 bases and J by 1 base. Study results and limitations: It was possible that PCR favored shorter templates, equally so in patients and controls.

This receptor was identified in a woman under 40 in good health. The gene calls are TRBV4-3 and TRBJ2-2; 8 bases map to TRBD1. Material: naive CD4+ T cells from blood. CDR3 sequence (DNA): TGCGCCAGCAGCCGGCGGACAGGGCGGATGAACACCGGGGAGCTGTTTTTT. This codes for CASSRRTGRMNTGELFF.